This TCR beta chain comes out of a study of identical twins. Study observations and caveats: Out-of-frame alpha sequences shared by twins showed excess low generation probability. It was possible that invariant MAIT and iNKT cells partly confounded the zero-insertion analyses.

Germline V lookup: CDR1 SEHNR, CDR2 FQNEAQ (reference sequence). With 6 bases clipped from V and 6 bases from J, the junction kept 7 bases outside the gene matches. There are 14 residues in the CDR3. The authors used template switching to add a universal primer site and gave cDNA unique molecular identifiers. TCRdb re-called the 5' RACE reads with MiXCR, one entry per CDR3 protein. The sample lists 250,000 or so distinct CDR3 sequences; roughly 8% were seen once. All donors were healthy Caucasians. To note about this clonotype: Antigen: not known.

This same sample was also part of a study on yellow fever vaccine responses in identical twins.

Sequenced sample: CD8+ T cells sorted from blood. The rearrangement uses TRBV7-9 and TRBJ2-2, with 7 positions matching TRBD1. This clonotype was obtained from a woman between 18 and 29 years old in good health. CDR3 DNA sequence: TGTGCCAGCAGTCCGGACAGGATGGCCGGGGAGCTGTTTTTT. Translation: CASSPDRMAGELFF.